This T cell receptor beta chain was identified during a study of a mutant IDH1 vaccine in newly diagnosed glioma. Study-level background: Patients had eight vaccinations, in weeks 1, 3, 5, 7, 11, 15, 19 and 23. Patients began vaccination 4-6 weeks after radiotherapy alone, or with temozolomide cycles. Before enrollment, the patients had been treated with radiotherapy alone, temozolomide alone, or both together. Most of them had received both.

Generated by immunoSEQ multiplex PCR, the TCRdb table keeps only in-frame clones and is missing some. The sample yields roughly 120,000 clones, around 80% seen once. Comment on this clone: Its cognate antigen is unknown.

CDR3 length equals 14 residues. Germline values: CDR1 MNHNY, CDR2 SVGAGI (reference sequence). With V trimmed by 5 bases and J by 2 bases, 2 bases remained unmatched. The time point here: week 11, during vaccination. Topical imiquimod accompanied each vaccine dose, which consisted of 300 ug of mutant IDH1 20-mer peptide. The chain combines TRBV6-6 with TRBJ1-1; 10 bases are shared with TRBD1. The sequences come from PBMCs, collected from a glioma patient whose treatment included an IDH1 peptide vaccine. This TCR was sampled from a man in his forties with glioma. CDR3 sequence reads: CASSRTGGNTEAFF. The CDR3 region has the DNA TGTGCCAGCAGTCGGACAGGGGGAAACACTGAAGCTTTCTTT.